Shown below are 3 T cell receptor beta chains from a single sample sequenced in a study of T cells in Graves' hyperthyroidism and ophthalmopathy. The investigators amplified TCR beta CDR3 regions from RNA transcripts. The HTBI primer set drove a first-round RT-PCR of the TCR CDR3. TCRdb re-derived calls from the multiplex PCR reads in MiXCR, one entry per CDR3 protein. This sample has roughly 570,000 distinct CDR3 sequences, with about 15% found just once. Sequenced: blood. These receptors came from a woman under 40 with Graves' hyperthyroidism.

In its sample, this clonotype was seen many times. The rearrangement links TRBV6-1 to TRBJ2-7; 9 positions agree with TRBD2. This CDR3 is 17 amino acids long. CDR1 and CDR2 (germline): MNHNS, SASEGT. Trimming took 5 bases from V and 0 from J; bases not matched to a gene: 11. The chain's CDR3 is CASSPNVGSGSSYEQYF. The DNA for the CDR3 is TGTGCCAGCAGTCCCAATGTAGGTAGCGGGAGCTCCTACGAGCAGTACTTC.

In nucleotides, the CDR3 is TGTGCCAGCAGCCATGTGGGGTACAATCAGCCCCAGCATTTT. Translated: CASSHVGYNQPQHF. This chain connects TRBV3-1 to TRBJ1-5; D is unclear. The germline V and J ends were trimmed by 3 bases and 3 bases, with 9 bases remaining between them. CDR3 length: 14 amino acids. Germline V CDR1 and CDR2: LGHDT, YNNKEL (reference sequence).

This clonotype was observed at least ten times. V is TRBV28 and J is TRBJ1-1; D possibly corresponds to TRBD1 (5 bases). The CDR3 contains 13 residues. Per germline, CDR1 MDHEN and CDR2 SYDVKM. The ends were cut back, 8 bases at V and 4 bases at J, with 14 bases in the middle. The CDR3 DNA sequence: TGTGCCAGCTATCCTCGGGGGTTCACTGAAGCTTTCTTT. As protein: CASYPRGFTEAFF.